The 19 T cell receptor beta chains below all came from one sample that was sequenced in a study of shared clonotypes between healthy human individuals. CD45RO-negative CD8 cells positively selected for CCR7 made up the naive population, which excluded terminally differentiated effector memory CD45RA+ cells. TCRdb keeps only in-frame clones here, not all; method: immunoSEQ multiplex PCR. The sample yields around 650,000 clones, around 96% seen once. The sequenced material came from naive CD8+ T cells sorted from blood. The receptor source for this set is a woman aged 30 to 39 in good health.

In nucleotides, the CDR3 is TGTGCCAGCAGCTCGGACAACTACGAGCAGTACTTC. This codes for CASSSDNYEQYF. The chain uses TRBV9 and TRBJ2-5, with a weak D call TRBD1 (5 bases). The J call is doubtful: the DNA matches TRBJ2-7 better. The CDR3 runs 12 residues. Germline values: CDR1 SGDLS, CDR2 YYNGEE.

The chain has TRBV19 and TRBJ2-3, with 7 positions matching TRBD1. The CDR3 length is 15 residues. Germline loops: CDR1 LNHDA, CDR2 SQIVND (reference sequence). V shed 3 bases and J 5 bases; nucleotides not matched to a gene: 8. CDR3 amino acids: CASSMFEGAKDTQYF. Written as DNA, the CDR3 is TGTGCCAGTAGTATGTTTGAGGGGGCGAAAGATACGCAGTATTTT.

The chain recombines TRBV5-1 with TRBJ2-7, with a possible D match to TRBD2 (6 bases). Germline V gene lookup returns CDR1 SGHRS and CDR2 YFSETQ. V shed 0 bases and J shed 2 bases, with 18 bases lying between them. This CDR3 has 17 residues. The CDR3 sequence: CASSLALWGERTYEQYF. The CDR3 region has the DNA TGCGCCAGCAGCTTGGCCCTCTGGGGGGAGAGGACCTACGAGCAGTACTTC. The full variable domain, completed using reference TRBV5-1 and TRBJ2-7, is KAGVTQTPRYLIKTRGQQVTLSCSPISGHRSVSWYQQTPGQGLQFLFEYFSETQRNKGNFPGRFSGRQFSNSRSEMNVSTLELGDSALYLCASSLALWGERTYEQYFGPGTRLTVT.

The gene calls are TRBV7-3 and TRBJ2-3; 13 nucleotides line up with TRBD2. The germline CDR1 and CDR2 sequences are SGHTA and FQGTGA. With 1 base clipped from V and 3 bases from J, the junction kept 13 bases outside the gene matches. This CDR3 has 20 amino acids. CDR3: CASSLNPRTSGRSWTDTQYF. DNA of the CDR3: TGTGCCAGCAGCTTAAACCCCAGGACTAGCGGGAGATCCTGGACAGATACGCAGTATTTT.

This chain joins TRBV12-5 and TRBJ2-1; 8 bases match TRBD1. The CDR3 totals 14 residues. CDR1 is LGHNT, CDR2 FRNRAP, per germline. The junction had 4 bases not matched to a gene; V was cut back by 4 bases and J by 5 bases. This chain's CDR3 is CASGSLTGDNEQFF. CDR3 DNA: TGTGCTAGTGGTTCGTTGACAGGGGACAATGAGCAGTTCTTC.

The chain links TRBV7-9 to TRBJ1-1; D might be TRBD1 (6 bases). The ends were cut back, 5 bases at V and 4 bases at J, with 20 bases in the middle. This CDR3 has 16 residues. Germline loops: CDR1 SEHNR, CDR2 FQNEAQ (reference sequence). CDR3 sequence (DNA): TGTGCCAGCAGCCCGCCGGGACACCTGGTGAGCACTGAAGCTTTCTTT. Its translation is CASSPPGHLVSTEAFF.

J is TRBJ2-2 and V is TRBV5-5; D gene unclear. Germline V gene lookup returns CDR1 SGHKS and CDR2 YYEKEE (reference sequence). The CDR3 has 14 amino acids. Trimming removed 0 bases at V and 6 bases at J, with 9 bases between. Written as DNA, the CDR3 is TGTGCCAGCAGCTTGGGACTCCTCGCCGGGGAGCTGTTTTTT. Its translation is CASSLGLLAGELFF.

The J gene is TRBJ2-1, the V gene TRBV5-6; weak D call: TRBD2 (6 bases). V was clipped by 6 bases and J by 0 bases, with 7 bases between them. CDR1 is SGHDT and CDR2 is YYEEEE in the germline V gene. The length of the CDR3 is 13 residues. The CDR3 loop reads CASKTSSYNEQFF. As DNA, the CDR3 is TGTGCCAGCAAGACTAGCTCCTACAATGAGCAGTTCTTC.

V usage is TRBV28 and J usage is TRBJ2-7, with D tentatively TRBD1 or TRBD2 (5 bases each). The CDR3 has 14 amino acids. Germline loops: CDR1 MDHEN, CDR2 SYDVKM. The V and J ends lost 5 bases and 2 bases respectively, with 13 bases between them. The CDR3 is CASSGGNRPYEQYF. CDR3 in DNA: TGTGCCAGCAGTGGGGGTAATAGACCCTACGAGCAGTACTTC.

The J gene is TRBJ2-6, the V gene TRBV9, with D unclear. This CDR3 comprises 14 residues. Looked up from germline, CDR1 is SGDLS and CDR2 is YYNGEE. V lost 4 bases and J lost 2, with 7 bases in between. In nucleotides, the CDR3 is TGTGCCAGCAGCCTGGCCACTGGGGCCAACGTCCTGACTTTC. It encodes CASSLATGANVLTF.

The chain has TRBV7-8 and TRBJ2-7; D not resolved. Germline values: CDR1 SGHVS, CDR2 FQNEAQ. V was trimmed by 1 base and J by 6 bases, leaving 13 bases between them. The CDR3 spans 14 residues. As DNA, the CDR3 is TGTGCCAGCAGCTTAGGGAGCTACCTACTCGAGCAGTACTTC. It is translated as CASSLGSYLLEQYF.

Points on this clone: This specimen includes other DNA sequences encoding the same CDR3. The chain has TRBV18 and TRBJ2-7; TRBD1 matches 9 bases. The CDR3 has 14 residues. J was trimmed by 3 bases and V by 6 bases; bases with no gene match: 6. The V gene's germline CDR1 is KGHSH and CDR2 LQKENI. The CDR3 nucleotides read TGTGCCAGCTCCCCCCCGGGACAGGGCTACGAGCAGTACTTC. It specifies CASSPPGQGYEQYF.

DNA of the CDR3: TGTGCCAGCAGCGCGCTGTTAGCGGGAGGGTCAGCGGGAGCTTACGAGCAGTACTTC. As protein: CASSALLAGGSAGAYEQYF. V usage is TRBV7-8 and J usage is TRBJ2-7; 11 positions match TRBD2. Germline CDR1 is SGHVS and CDR2 is FQNEAQ. The CDR3 length is 19 residues. The junction had 19 bases not matched to a gene; V was cut back by 5 bases and J by 4 bases.

The chain carries TRBV10-1 and TRBJ1-6; possible D gene TRBD1, 6 bases. Trimming removed 0 bases at V and 7 bases at J, with 10 bases between. CDR1 is WNHNN and CDR2 is SYGVQD in the germline V gene (reference sequence). The CDR3 is 15 residues long. The CDR3 protein is CASSESTGRNSPLHF. The CDR3 DNA follows: TGCGCCAGCAGTGAGTCCACAGGGAGGAATTCACCCCTCCACTTT.

This clone appeared a few times. The rearrangement joins TRBV19 to TRBJ1-5; no definite D call. This CDR3 has 16 amino acids. With 4 bases removed from V and 9 bases from J, the gap between germline ends came to 22 bases. The germline V gene encodes CDR1 LNHDA and CDR2 SQIVND (reference sequence). The CDR3 DNA sequence: TGTGCCAGTAGTACGGGCAGTGGTGGTCCGTTATGGCCCCAGCATTTT. It is translated as CASSTGSGGPLWPQHF.

The V call is TRBV4-1, the J call TRBJ2-5, with 9 bases aligning to TRBD2. This CDR3 spans 17 amino acids. Germline V CDR1 and CDR2: MGHRA, YSYEKL. Trimming removed 2 bases from V and 5 bases from J; junction bases left unmatched: 12. The CDR3 loop is CASSQKGVAGDWETQYF. The CDR3 region has the DNA TGCGCCAGCAGCCAAAAGGGCGTAGCGGGGGATTGGGAGACCCAGTACTTC.

The chain employs TRBV4-1 and TRBJ2-1; D might be TRBD1 or TRBD2, each matching 5 bases. Germline values: CDR1 MGHRA, CDR2 YSYEKL. V was trimmed by 4 bases and J by 8 bases, leaving 21 bases between them. CDR3 size: 16 residues. CDR3 bases: TGCGCCAGCAGCCCTCTCGACGAGGGGATGGGCGATGAGCAGTTCTTC. It translates to CASSPLDEGMGDEQFF.

The V call is TRBV7-8, the J call TRBJ2-7, with TRBD2 identical over 7 bases. The CDR3 has 18 amino acids. Per germline, CDR1 SGHVS and CDR2 FQNEAQ. Losses at the gene ends were 4 bases for V and 0 bases for J; bases not matched to a gene: 15. The CDR3: CASSYSGGREVLSYEQYF. As DNA, the CDR3 is TGTGCCAGCAGCTATAGCGGCGGACGGGAGGTACTCTCCTACGAGCAGTACTTC.

The V call is TRBV28, the J call TRBJ2-7; 9 bases match TRBD2. This CDR3 is built from 14 residues. V was pared by 4 bases and J by 2 bases, with 3 bases of the junction left unmatched. Germline CDR1 reads MDHEN; CDR2 reads SYDVKM. This CDR3 is CASSWVAGAYEQYF. Here the CDR3 DNA reads TGTGCCAGCAGTTGGGTAGCGGGGGCCTACGAGCAGTACTTC.